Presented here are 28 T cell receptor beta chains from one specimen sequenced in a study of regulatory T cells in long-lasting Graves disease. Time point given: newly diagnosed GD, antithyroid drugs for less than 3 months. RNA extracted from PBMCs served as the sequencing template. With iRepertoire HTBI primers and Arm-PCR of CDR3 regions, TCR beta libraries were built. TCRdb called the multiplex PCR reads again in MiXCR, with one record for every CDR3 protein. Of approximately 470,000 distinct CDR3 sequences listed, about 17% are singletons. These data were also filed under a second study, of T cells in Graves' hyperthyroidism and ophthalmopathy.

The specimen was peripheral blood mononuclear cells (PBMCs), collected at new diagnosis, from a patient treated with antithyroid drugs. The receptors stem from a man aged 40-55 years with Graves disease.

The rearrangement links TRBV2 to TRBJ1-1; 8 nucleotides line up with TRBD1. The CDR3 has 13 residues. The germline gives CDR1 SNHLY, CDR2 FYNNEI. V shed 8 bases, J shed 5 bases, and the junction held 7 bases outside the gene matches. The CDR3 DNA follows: TGTGCCAGCGGTTCCACAGGGGGGACTGAAGCTTTCTTT. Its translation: CASGSTGGTEAFF.

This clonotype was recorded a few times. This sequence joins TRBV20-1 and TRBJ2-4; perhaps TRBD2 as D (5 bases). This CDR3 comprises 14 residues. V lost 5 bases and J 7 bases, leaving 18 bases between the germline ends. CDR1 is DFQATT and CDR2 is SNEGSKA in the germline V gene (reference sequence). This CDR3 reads CSAPTETGINIQYF. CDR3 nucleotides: TGCAGTGCTCCGACCGAGACGGGGATTAACATTCAGTACTTC.

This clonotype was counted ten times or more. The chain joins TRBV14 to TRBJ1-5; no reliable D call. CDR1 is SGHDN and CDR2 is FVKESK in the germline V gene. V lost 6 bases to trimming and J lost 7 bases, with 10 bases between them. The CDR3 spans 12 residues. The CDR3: CASSSSPQPQHF. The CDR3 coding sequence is TGTGCCAGCAGTTCGTCCCCACAGCCCCAGCATTTT.

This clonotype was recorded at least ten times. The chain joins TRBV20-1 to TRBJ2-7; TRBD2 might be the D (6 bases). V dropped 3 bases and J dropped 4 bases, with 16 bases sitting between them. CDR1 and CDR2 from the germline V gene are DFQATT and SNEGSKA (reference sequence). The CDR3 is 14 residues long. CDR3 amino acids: CSASDRDSFYEQYF. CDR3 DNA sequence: TGCAGTGCTAGTGACCGGGACTCCTTTTACGAGCAGTACTTC.

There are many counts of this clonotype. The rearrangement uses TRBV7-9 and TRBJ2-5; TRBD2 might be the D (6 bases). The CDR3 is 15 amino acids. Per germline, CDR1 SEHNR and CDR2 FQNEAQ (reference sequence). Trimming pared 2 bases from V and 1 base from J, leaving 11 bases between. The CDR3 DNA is TGTGCCAGCAGCTTAACTGCGGGAACCCAAGAGACCCAGTACTTC. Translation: CASSLTAGTQETQYF.

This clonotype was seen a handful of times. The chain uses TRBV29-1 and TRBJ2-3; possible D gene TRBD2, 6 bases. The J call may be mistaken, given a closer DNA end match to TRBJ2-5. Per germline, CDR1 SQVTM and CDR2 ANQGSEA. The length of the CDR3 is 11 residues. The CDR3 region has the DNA TGCAGCCCCATACTAGCCGCGACCCAGTACTTC. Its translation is CSPILAATQYF.

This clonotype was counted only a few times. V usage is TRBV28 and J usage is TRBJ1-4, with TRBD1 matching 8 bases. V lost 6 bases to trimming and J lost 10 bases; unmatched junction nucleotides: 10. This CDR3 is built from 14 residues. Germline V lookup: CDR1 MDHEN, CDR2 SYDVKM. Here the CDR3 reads CASSAGTGSAKLFF. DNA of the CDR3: TGTGCCAGCAGCGCCGGGACAGGTTCGGCAAAACTGTTTTTT.

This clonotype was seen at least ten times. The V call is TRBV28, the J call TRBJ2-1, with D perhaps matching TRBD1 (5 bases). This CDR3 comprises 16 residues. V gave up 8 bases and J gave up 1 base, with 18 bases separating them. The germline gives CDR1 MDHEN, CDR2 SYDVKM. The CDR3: CASLRRTPPSYNEQFF. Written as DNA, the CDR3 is TGTGCCAGCCTGAGGCGGACACCACCTTCCTACAATGAGCAGTTCTTC. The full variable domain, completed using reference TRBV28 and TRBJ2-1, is DVKVTQSSRYLVKRTGEKVFLECVQDMDHENMFWYRQDPGLGLRLIYFSYDVKMKEKGDIPEGYSVSREKKERFSLILESASTNQTSMYLCASLRRTPPSYNEQFFGPGTRLTVL.

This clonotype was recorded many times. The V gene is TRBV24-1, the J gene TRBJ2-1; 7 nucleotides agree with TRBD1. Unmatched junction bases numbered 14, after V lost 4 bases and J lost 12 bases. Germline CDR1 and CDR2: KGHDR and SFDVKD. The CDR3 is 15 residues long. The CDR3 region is CATSEPGQYNEVQFF. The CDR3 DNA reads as TGTGCCACCAGTGAACCGGGACAGTACAATGAAGTGCAGTTCTTC.

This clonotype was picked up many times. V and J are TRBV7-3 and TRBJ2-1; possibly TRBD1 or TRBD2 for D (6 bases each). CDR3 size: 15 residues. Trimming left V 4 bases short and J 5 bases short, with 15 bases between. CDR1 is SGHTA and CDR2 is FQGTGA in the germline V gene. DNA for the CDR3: TGTGCCAGCAGCTCAAGGGGGGAGAGGGACAATGAGCAGTTCTTC. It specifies CASSSRGERDNEQFF. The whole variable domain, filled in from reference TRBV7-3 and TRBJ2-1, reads GAGVSQTPSNKVTEKGKYVELRCDPISGHTALYWYRQSLGQGPEFLIYFQGTGAADDSGLPNDRFFAVRPEGSVSTLKIQRTERGDSAVYLCASSSRGERDNEQFFGPGTRLTVL.

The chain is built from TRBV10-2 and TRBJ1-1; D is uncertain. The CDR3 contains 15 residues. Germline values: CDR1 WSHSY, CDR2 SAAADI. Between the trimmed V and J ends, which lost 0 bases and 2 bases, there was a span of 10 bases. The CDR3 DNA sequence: TGCGCCAGCAGTGAGTCCCAGATTTATAACACTGAAGCTTTCTTT. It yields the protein CASSESQIYNTEAFF.

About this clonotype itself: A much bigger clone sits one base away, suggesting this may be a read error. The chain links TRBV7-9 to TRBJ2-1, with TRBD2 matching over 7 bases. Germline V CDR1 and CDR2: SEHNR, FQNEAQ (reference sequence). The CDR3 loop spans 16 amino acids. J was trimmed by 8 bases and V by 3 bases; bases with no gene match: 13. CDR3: CASSLGRGGSGDEQFF. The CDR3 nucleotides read TGTGCCAGCAGCTTGGGACGGGGCGGGAGTGGGGATGAGCAGTTCTTC.

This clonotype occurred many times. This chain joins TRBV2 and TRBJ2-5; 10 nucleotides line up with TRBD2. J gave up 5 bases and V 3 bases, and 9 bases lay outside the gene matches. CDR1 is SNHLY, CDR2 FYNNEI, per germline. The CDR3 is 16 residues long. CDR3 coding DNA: TGTGCCAGCAGTGAGAGACTAGCGGGCGCGGGGGAGACCCAGTACTTC. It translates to CASSERLAGAGETQYF. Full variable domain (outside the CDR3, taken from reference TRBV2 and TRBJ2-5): EPEVTQTPSHQVTQMGQEVILRCVPISNHLYFYWYRQILGQKVEFLVSFYNNEISEKSEIFDDQFSVERPDGSNFTLKIRSTKLEDSAMYFCASSERLAGAGETQYFGPGTRLLVL.

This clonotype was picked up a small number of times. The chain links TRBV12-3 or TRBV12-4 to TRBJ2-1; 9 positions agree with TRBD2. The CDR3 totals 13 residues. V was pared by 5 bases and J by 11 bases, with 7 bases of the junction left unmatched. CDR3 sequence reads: CASSLSSGKQQFF. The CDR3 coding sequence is TGTGCCAGCAGTCTTTCTAGCGGGAAACAGCAGTTCTTC.

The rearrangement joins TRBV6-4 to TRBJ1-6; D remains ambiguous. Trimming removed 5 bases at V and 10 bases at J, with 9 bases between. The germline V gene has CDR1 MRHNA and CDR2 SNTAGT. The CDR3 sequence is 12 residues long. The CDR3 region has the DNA TGTGCCAGCAGTAGAAGCAGGTCACCCCTCCACTTT. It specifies CASSRSRSPLHF.

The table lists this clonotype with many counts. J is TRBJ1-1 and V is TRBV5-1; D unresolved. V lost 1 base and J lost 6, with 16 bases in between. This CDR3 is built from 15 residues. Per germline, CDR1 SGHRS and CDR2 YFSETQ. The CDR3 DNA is TGCGCCAGCAGCTTGCAGGTTGCCCCCGGGGCTGAAGCTTTCTTT. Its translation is CASSLQVAPGAEAFF.

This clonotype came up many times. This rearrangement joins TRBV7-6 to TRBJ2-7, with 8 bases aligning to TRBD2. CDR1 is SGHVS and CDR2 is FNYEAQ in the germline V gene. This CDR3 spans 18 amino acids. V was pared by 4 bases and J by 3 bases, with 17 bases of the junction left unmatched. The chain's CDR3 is CASSSMVAGPESIYEQYF. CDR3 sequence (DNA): TGTGCCAGCAGCTCCATGGTAGCGGGACCCGAAAGTATCTACGAGCAGTACTTC.

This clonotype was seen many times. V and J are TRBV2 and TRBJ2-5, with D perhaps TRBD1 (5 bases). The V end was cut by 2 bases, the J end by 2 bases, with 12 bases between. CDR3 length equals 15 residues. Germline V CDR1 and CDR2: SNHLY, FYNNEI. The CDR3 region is CASSESRAKQETQYF. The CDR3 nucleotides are TGTGCCAGCAGTGAATCCAGGGCAAAACAAGAGACCCAGTACTTC.

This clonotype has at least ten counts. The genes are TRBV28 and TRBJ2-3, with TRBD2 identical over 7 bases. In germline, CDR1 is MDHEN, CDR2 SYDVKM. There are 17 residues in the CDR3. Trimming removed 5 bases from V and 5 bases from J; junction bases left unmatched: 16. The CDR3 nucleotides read TGTGCCAGCAGTCCCCCCCATGGCGGGAGCAGGGTAGATACGCAGTATTTT. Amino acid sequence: CASSPPHGGSRVDTQYF.

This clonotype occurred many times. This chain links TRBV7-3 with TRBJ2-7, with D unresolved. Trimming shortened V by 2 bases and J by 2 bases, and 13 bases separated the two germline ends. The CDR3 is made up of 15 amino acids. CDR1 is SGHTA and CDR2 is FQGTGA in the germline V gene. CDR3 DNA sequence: TGTGCCAGCAGCTTAGCGGTAGGGTCGGCCTACGAGCAGTACTTC. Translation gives CASSLAVGSAYEQYF. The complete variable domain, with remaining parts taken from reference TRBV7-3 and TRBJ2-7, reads GAGVSQTPSNKVTEKGKYVELRCDPISGHTALYWYRQSLGQGPEFLIYFQGTGAADDSGLPNDRFFAVRPEGSVSTLKIQRTERGDSAVYLCASSLAVGSAYEQYFGPGTRLTVT.

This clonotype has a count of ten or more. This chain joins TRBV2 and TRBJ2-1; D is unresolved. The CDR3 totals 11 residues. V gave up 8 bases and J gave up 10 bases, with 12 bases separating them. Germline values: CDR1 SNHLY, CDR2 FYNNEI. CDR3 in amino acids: CASVFEREQFF. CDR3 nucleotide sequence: TGTGCCAGCGTTTTTGAAAGGGAGCAGTTCTTC.

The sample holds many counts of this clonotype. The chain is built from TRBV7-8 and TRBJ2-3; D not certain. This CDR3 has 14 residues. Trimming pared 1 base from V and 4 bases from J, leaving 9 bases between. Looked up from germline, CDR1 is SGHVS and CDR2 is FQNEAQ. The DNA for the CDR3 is TGTGCCAGCAGCTTAGATCTATTACCAGATACGCAGTATTTT. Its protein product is CASSLDLLPDTQYF.

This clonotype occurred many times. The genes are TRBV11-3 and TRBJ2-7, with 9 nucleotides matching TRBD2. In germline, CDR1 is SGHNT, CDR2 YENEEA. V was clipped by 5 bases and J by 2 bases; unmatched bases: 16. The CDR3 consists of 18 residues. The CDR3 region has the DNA TGTGCCAGCAGCCCCAGCAAAGCCTGGACTAGCGTGACCTACGAGCAGTACTTC. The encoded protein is CASSPSKAWTSVTYEQYF.

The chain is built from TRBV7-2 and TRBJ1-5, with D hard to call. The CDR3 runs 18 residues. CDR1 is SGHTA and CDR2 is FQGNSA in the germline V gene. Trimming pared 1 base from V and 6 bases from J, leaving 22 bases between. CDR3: CASSLVGGRRAERQPQHF. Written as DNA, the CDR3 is TGTGCCAGCAGCTTAGTTGGCGGCAGGAGAGCGGAACGTCAGCCCCAGCATTTT.

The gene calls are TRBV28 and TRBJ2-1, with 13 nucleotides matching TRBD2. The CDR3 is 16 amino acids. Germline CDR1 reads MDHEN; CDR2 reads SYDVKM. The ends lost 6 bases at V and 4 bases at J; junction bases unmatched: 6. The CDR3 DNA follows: TGTGCCAGCAGCCTCATGACTAGCGGGGGGTACAATGAGCAGTTCTTC. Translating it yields CASSLMTSGGYNEQFF.

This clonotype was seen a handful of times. CDR3 nucleotides: TGTGCCAGCAGTCCGACTAGCGGGATGCTGGTAGCCAAAAACATTCAGTACTTC. Translating gives CASSPTSGMLVAKNIQYF. This rearrangement joins TRBV28 to TRBJ2-4, with 11 bases that match TRBD2. The V and J ends lost 5 bases and 0 bases, in that order; junction bases with no gene match: 9. The CDR3 runs to 18 residues. Germline CDR1 MDHEN, CDR2 SYDVKM.

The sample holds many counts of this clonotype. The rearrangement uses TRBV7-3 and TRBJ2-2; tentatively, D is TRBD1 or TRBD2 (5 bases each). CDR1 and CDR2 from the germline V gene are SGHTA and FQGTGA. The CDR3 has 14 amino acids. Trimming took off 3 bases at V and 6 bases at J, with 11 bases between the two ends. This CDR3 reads CASSLAGGAGELFF. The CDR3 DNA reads TGTGCCAGCAGCTTGGCTGGGGGAGCCGGGGAGCTGTTTTTT.

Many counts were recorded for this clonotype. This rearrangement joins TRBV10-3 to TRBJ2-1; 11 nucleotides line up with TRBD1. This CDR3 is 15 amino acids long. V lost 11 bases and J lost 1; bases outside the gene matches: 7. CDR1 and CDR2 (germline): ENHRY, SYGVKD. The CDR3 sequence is CAALDRGLSYNEQFF. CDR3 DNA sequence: TGTGCCGCATTGGACAGGGGGCTTTCCTACAATGAGCAGTTCTTC.